The sequence of this T cell receptor beta chain was determined in a study of cytomegalovirus exposure and HLA in healthy donors. Turning to the study itself: Researchers found that about four fifths of some 400 genotyped donors fell within the Caucasian-associated ancestry cluster.

A multiplex PCR was run with 60 Vbeta primers and 13 Jbeta primers. In the original workflow: Later analysis identified tens of millions of unique TCR beta chains, 10 million to 12 million shared. Sequenced by immunoSEQ multiplex PCR; TCRdb stores in-frame clones only, minus some. The D gene and trimming were derived from the DNA, and the V and J assignments and clone size from that table. The profile shows 150,000 to 200,000 clones, 65% to 85% of them singletons. Unrecorded immune exposures were likely, despite nominal health at sampling. Germline V gives CDR1 GTSNPN, CDR2 SVGIG (reference sequence). The CDR3 sequence is 13 residues long. V lost 0 bases, J lost 2 bases, and 7 bases lay in between.

Sequencing was done on a sample of PBMCs. V is TRBV30 and J is TRBJ2-5, with D uncertain. The clonotype comes from a man in his 60s in good health and CMV-seronegative. CDR3 DNA sequence: TGTGCCTGGAGTGTAAGAGAGCAAGAGACCCAGTACTTC. Encoded protein: CAWSVREQETQYF.